The 5 T cell receptor beta chains listed next were all sequenced from one sample in a study of blood T cells in healthy people across ages. A J-beta primer mix and a sample-barcoded 5' primer were used in a second PCR of about 6 to 12 cycles. TCRdb reanalysed the 5' RACE reads using MiXCR and keeps one entry per CDR3 protein. The data hold more than 750,000 distinct CDR3 sequences, with about 29% observed a single time. Another study also made use of these data, one on T cells of mothers and their children.

Sequences were obtained from blood. The receptors derive from a woman aged 40 to 55 in good health.

The gene calls are TRBV5-1 and TRBJ2-1, with TRBD1 matching over 7 bases. The CDR3 covers 17 residues. Trimming took 4 bases from V and 15 from J; bases not matched to a gene: 25. The germline V gene encodes CDR1 SGHRS and CDR2 YFSETQ. CDR3 residues: CASSPGQPAIAPRVWFF. The CDR3 DNA is TGCGCCAGCAGCCCGGGACAGCCGGCTATCGCGCCCAGGGTTTGGTTCTTC.

A word on this clonotype: With a much larger clone just one base away, this may be a read error. The final CDR3 position lacks the conserved phenylalanine or tryptophan, pointing to a likely read error. The chain joins TRBV10-3 to TRBJ1-2, with 11 positions matching TRBD1. Germline V CDR1 and CDR2: ENHRY, SYGVKD. CDR3 length: 16 amino acids. V lost 4 bases and J lost 1; bases outside the gene matches: 5. The CDR3 DNA is TGTGCCATCAGTGCGGGGACAGGGGGGATTAACTATGGCTACACCATC. As protein: CAISAGTGGINYGYTI.

CDR3 DNA sequence: TGTGCCAGCAGTTACTCGATGGGCGACAGCCGGAATTCACCCCTCCACTTT. This sequence encodes CASSYSMGDSRNSPLHF. The J gene is TRBJ1-6, the V gene TRBV6-7; TRBD1 is a possible D gene (5 bases). TRBV6-7 is noted as an ORF with a role that remains uncertain. This CDR3 region has 17 residues. The ends were cut back, 0 bases at V and 7 bases at J, with 16 bases in the middle.

This clonotype was found once. This chain joins TRBV11-2 and TRBJ2-2; 9 nucleotides match TRBD1. The CDR3 contains 15 residues. The V gene's germline CDR1 is SGHAT and CDR2 FQNNGV. Germline trimming cut 6 bases from V and 4 bases from J; bases unmatched to any gene: 6. The CDR3 DNA is TGTGCCAGCAGGGCTGGACAGGGGTTCACCGGGGAGCTGTTTTTT. It is translated as CASRAGQGFTGELFF.

This clonotype came up a few times. Relative to the germline gene, one junction end is altered; a read error may explain this. The chain combines TRBV7-2 with TRBJ2-6; 7 bases are shared with TRBD2. The germline V gene encodes CDR1 SGHTA and CDR2 FQGNSA. This CDR3 comprises 15 residues. The DNA of the CDR3 is TGTGCCAGCAGCACCGGGGGGTCTGGGGCCAACGTCCCGACTTTC. Translated, it gives CASSTGGSGANVPTF.